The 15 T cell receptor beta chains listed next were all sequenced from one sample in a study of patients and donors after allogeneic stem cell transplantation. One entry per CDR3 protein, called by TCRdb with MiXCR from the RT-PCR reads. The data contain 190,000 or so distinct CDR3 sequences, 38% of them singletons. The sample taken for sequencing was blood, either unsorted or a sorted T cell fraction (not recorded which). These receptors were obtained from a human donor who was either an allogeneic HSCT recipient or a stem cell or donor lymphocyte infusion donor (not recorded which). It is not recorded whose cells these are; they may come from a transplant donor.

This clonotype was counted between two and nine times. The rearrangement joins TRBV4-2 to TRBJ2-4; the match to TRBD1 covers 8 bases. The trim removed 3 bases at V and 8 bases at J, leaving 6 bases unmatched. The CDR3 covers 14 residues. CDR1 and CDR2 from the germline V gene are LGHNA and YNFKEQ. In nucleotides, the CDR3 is TGTGCCAGCAGCCAGGGGACAGGTCTAGACATTCAGTACTTC. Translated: CASSQGTGLDIQYF.

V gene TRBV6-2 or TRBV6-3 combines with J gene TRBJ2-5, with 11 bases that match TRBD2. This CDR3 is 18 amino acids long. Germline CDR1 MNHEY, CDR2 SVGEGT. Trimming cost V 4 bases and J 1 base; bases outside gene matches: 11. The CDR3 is CASSSLRLAGRAQETQYF. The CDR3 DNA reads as TGTGCCAGCAGTTCGCTCCGACTAGCGGGAAGGGCCCAAGAGACCCAGTACTTC.

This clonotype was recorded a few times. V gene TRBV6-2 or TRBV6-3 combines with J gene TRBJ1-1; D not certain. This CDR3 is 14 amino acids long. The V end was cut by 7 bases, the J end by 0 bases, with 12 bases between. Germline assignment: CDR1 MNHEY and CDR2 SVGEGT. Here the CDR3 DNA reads TGTGCCAGCACCACGCCCAGCTTGAACACTGAAGCTTTCTTT. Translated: CASTTPSLNTEAFF.

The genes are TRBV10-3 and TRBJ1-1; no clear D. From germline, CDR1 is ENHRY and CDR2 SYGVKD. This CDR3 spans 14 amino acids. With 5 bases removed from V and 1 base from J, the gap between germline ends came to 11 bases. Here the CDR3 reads CAISPYNSNTEAFF. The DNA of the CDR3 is TGTGCCATCAGTCCGTACAATTCGAACACTGAAGCTTTCTTT.

The DNA of the CDR3 is TGTGCCAGCAGTTATGCCCTGGATCTAGCGGGGGGGAAGACCCAGTACTTC. Amino acids: CASSYALDLAGGKTQYF. The chain links TRBV6-5 to TRBJ2-5; TRBD2 matches 12 bases. Germline V gene data show CDR1 as MNHEY and CDR2 as SVGAGI. The CDR3 length is 17 residues. Trimming cost V 3 bases and J 6 bases; bases outside gene matches: 11.

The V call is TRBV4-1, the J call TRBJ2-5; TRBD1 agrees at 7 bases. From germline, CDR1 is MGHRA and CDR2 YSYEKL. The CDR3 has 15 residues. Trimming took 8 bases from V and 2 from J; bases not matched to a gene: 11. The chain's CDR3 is CASRKVPGQQETQYF. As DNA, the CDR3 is TGCGCCAGCCGCAAAGTACCGGGACAGCAAGAGACCCAGTACTTC.

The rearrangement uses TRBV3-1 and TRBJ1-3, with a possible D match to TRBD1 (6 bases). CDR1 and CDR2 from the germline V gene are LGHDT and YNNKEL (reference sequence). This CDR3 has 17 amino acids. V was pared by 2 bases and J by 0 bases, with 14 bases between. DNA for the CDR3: TGTGCCAGCAGCCAACTATACCGGGACAACTCTGGAAACACCATATATTTT. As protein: CASSQLYRDNSGNTIYF.

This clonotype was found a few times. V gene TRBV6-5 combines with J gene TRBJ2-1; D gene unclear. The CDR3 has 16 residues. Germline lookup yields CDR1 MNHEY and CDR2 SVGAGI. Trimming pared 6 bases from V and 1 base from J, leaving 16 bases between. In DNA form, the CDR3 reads TGTGCCAGCAGACCACGGACCGGACCTTCCTACAATGAGCAGTTCTTC. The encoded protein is CASRPRTGPSYNEQFF.

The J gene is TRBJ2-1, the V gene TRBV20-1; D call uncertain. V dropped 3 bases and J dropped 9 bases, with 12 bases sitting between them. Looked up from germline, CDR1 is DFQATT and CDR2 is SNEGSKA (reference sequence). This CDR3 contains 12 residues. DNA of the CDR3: TGCAGTGCTAGGGGTAAGGCCCCTGAGCAGTTCTTC. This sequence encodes CSARGKAPEQFF.

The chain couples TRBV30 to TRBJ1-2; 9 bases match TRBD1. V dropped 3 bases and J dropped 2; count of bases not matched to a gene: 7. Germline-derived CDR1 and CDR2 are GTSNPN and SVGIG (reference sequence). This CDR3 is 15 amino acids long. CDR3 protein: CAWSDPDRGNYGYTF. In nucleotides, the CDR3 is TGTGCCTGGAGCGACCCCGACAGGGGGAACTATGGCTACACCTTC.

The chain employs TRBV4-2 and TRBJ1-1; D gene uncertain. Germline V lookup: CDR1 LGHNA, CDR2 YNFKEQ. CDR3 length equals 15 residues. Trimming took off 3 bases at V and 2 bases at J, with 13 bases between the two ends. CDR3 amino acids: CASSHEPNTNTEAFF. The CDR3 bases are TGTGCCAGCAGCCACGAACCCAATACTAACACTGAAGCTTTCTTT.

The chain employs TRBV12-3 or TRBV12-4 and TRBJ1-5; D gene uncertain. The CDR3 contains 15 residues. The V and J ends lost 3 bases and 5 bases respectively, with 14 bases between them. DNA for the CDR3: TGTGCCAGCAGTTTGAGCCCAAGCTCCTATCAGCCCCAGCATTTT. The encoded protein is CASSLSPSSYQPQHF.

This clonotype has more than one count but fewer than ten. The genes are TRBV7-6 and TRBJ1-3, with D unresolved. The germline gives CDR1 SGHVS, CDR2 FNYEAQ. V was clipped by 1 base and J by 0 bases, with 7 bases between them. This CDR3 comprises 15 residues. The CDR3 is CASSLVVGSGNTIYF. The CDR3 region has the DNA TGTGCCAGCAGCTTAGTTGTGGGCTCTGGAAACACCATATATTTT.

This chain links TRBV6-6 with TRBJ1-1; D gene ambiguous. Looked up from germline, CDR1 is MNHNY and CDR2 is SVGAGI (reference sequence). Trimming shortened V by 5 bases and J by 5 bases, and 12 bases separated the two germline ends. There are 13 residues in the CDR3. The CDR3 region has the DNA TGTGCCAGCAGTGCTCAATTGGGGACTGAAGCTTTCTTT. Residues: CASSAQLGTEAFF.

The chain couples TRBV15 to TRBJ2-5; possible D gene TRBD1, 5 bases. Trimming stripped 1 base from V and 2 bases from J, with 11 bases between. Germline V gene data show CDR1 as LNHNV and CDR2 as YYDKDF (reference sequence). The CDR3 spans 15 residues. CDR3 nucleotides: TGTGCCACCAGCAGAGCAGGGAATGATCAAGAGACCCAGTACTTC. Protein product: CATSRAGNDQETQYF.